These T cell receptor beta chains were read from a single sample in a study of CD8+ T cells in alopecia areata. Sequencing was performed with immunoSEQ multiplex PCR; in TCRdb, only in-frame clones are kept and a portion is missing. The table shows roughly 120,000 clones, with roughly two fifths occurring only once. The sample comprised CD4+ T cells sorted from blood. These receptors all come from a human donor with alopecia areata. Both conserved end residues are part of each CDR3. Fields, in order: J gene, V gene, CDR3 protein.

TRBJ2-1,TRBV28,CASSLPGSYNEQFF
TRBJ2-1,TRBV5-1,CASSLGHRDLSNEQFF
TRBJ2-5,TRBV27,CASSSRGRETQYF
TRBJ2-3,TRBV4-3,CASSQDWRGTDTQYF
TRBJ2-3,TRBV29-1,CSEGRDGTDTQYF
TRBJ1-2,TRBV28,CASSLLGTDYGYTF
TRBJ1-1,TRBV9,CASSVGGSQGSTEAFF
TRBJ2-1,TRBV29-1,CSGGGREAPEQFF
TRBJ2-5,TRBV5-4,CASRRQGEEETQYF
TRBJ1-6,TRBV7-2,CASSFLQQGNSPLHF
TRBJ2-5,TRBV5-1,CASTPPLAGEETQYF
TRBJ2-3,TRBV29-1,CSVRDSRSLDTQYF
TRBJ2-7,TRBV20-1,CSASLVYEQYF
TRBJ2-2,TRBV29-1,CSVEGQRNTGELFF
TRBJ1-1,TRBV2,CASSTPLEENTEAFF
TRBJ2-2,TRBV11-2,CASSLRDGTGELFF
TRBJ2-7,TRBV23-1,CASSRYPGATGEQYF
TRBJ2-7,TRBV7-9,CASSLGSGTYEQYF
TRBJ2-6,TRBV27,CASSPGPGQVRPGANVLTF
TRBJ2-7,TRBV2,CASSGGLADRGEQYF
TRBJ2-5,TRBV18,CASSPMFSQETQYF
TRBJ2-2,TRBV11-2,CASSLGHLNTGELFF
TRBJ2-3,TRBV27,CASEEDSITDTQYF
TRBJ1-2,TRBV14,CASSQTGLYGYTF
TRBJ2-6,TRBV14,CASSPGANVLTF
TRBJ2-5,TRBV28,CASSRWTSGTQETQYF
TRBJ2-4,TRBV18,CASSPPSGQENIQYF
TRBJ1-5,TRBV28,CASSFRQQPQHF
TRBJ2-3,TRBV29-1,CSVEPSGSPDTQYF
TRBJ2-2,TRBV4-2,CASSQGLAGNTGELFF
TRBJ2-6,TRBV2,CASSYRHDNVLTF
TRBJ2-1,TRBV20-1,CSADSNSEQFF
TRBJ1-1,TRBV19,CASSVVSMNTEAFF
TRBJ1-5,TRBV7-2,CASSGINQPQHF
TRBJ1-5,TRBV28,CASSSQGAAGDQPQHF
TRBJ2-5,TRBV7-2,CATRAEETQYF
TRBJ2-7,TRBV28,CASSTTGYPPYEQYF
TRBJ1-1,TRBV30,CAWILRGSITEAFF
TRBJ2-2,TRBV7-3,CASSHSQGFTGELFF
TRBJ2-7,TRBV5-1,CASSLSGQRFSYEQYF
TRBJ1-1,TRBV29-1,CSVVLYMNTEAFF
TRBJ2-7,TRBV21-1,CASSKEKGSPYEQYF